This entry lists 21 T cell receptor beta chains sequenced from one sample in a study of CD8+ T cells in alopecia areata. RNA was isolated and reverse transcribed to cDNA, the sequencing template. Profiled with immunoSEQ multiplex PCR; TCRdb holds only in-frame clones, not every one. The repertoire holds a few hundred thousand clones, with under 40% as singletons. Treatment of the sample: oral pan-JAK inhibitor, 5-10 mg twice daily. Material: CD4+ T cells sorted from blood, obtained at week 34, from a patient treated with tofacitinib. These TCRs come from a human donor with alopecia areata.

The chain uses TRBV30 and TRBJ1-1; D call uncertain. V lost 3 bases and J 5 bases, leaving 13 bases between the germline ends. Germline CDR1 and CDR2: GTSNPN and SVGIG (reference sequence). The CDR3 extends over 13 amino acids. The CDR3 loop reads CAWRFQGGTEAFF. DNA for the CDR3: TGTGCCTGGAGGTTCCAAGGTGGGACTGAAGCTTTCTTT.

The V gene is TRBV5-4, the J gene TRBJ2-1, with 8 positions matching TRBD2. The V gene's germline CDR1 is SGHNT and CDR2 YYREEE (reference sequence). CDR3 size: 12 residues. V lost 2 bases and J lost 14; bases outside the gene matches: 6. CDR3 coding DNA: TGTGCCAGCAGCTTTAGCGGGGCGGGTGAGTTCTTC. Translated, it gives CASSFSGAGEFF.

The V gene is TRBV11-1, the J gene TRBJ1-2; 8 bases align to TRBD1. The CDR3 extends over 14 amino acids. Unmatched junction bases numbered 6, after V lost 3 bases and J lost 6 bases. Germline V CDR1 and CDR2: SGHAT, FQDESV (reference sequence). CDR3 sequence (DNA): TGTGCCAGCAGCTTCCTCCCGACAGGGGATGGCTACACCTTC. Protein sequence: CASSFLPTGDGYTF.

The V call is TRBV7-9, the J call TRBJ2-2; D is uncertain. The CDR3 spans 14 residues. CDR1 and CDR2 (germline): SEHNR, FQNEAQ (reference sequence). Trimming took off 7 bases at V and 3 bases at J, with 12 bases between the two ends. Written as DNA, the CDR3 is TGTGCCAGCACCGTAACATCGGACACCGGGGAGCTGTTTTTT. It is translated as CASTVTSDTGELFF.

The rearrangement uses TRBV11-2 and TRBJ2-3; TRBD2 agrees at 10 bases. V trimming: 3 bases; J trimming: 1 base; junction bases outside the gene matches: 1. The germline gives CDR1 SGHAT, CDR2 FQNNGV. CDR3 length: 15 amino acids. The CDR3 region has the DNA TGTGCCAGCAGCTTGAGCGGGAGGGGCACAGATACGCAGTATTTT. Encoded protein: CASSLSGRGTDTQYF.

This clone was found a few times. The rearrangement links TRBV5-4 to TRBJ2-7; no clear D. Germline CDR1 and CDR2: SGHNT and YYREEE (reference sequence). CDR3 length equals 12 residues. Trimming took 4 bases from V and 0 from J, leaving 5 bases between them. The CDR3 sequence is CASSGSSYEQYF. The CDR3 DNA sequence: TGTGCCAGCAGCGGGTCCTCCTACGAGCAGTACTTC.

This clone was detected a few times. The sample has other DNA sequences that encode this CDR3 too. The chain joins TRBV29-1 to TRBJ1-1; a weak D match, TRBD1 (6 bases). Per germline, CDR1 SQVTM and CDR2 ANQGSEA. The CDR3 has 12 residues. V was shortened by 6 bases and J by 0 bases, with 8 bases between the two germline ends. The CDR3 loop is CSVGGMNTEAFF. CDR3 sequence (DNA): TGCAGCGTAGGGGGTATGAACACTGAAGCTTTCTTT. Full variable domain (remainder filled in from reference TRBV29-1 and TRBJ1-1): SAVISQKPSRDICQRGTSLTIQCQVDSQVTMMFWYRQQPGQSLTLIATANQGSEATYESGFVIDKFPISRPNLTFSTLTVSNMSPEDSSIYLCSVGGMNTEAFFGQGTRLTVV.

This clone was picked up a small number of times. The chain employs TRBV5-1 and TRBJ2-7, with D perhaps matching TRBD2 (7 bases). Trimming cost V 3 bases and J 1 base, with 11 bases left between them. Per germline, CDR1 SGHRS and CDR2 YFSETQ. The CDR3 contains 14 residues. The CDR3 bases are TGCGCCAGCAGCTCGGGGGGCGGATCCTACGAGCAGTACTTC. The encoded protein is CASSSGGGSYEQYF.

The chain is built from TRBV6-1 and TRBJ1-2, with D unclear. This CDR3 has 13 residues. Germline V CDR1 and CDR2: MNHNS, SASEGT. The V end lost 6 bases, the J end lost 3 bases, and 11 bases lay between the germline ends. The CDR3 sequence is CASRMWEDYGYTF. DNA for the CDR3: TGTGCCAGCAGGATGTGGGAGGACTATGGCTACACCTTC.

The J gene is TRBJ2-7, the V gene TRBV14; the D gene is possibly TRBD2 (6 bases). CDR3 length: 14 residues. Germline V lookup: CDR1 SGHDN, CDR2 FVKESK. V lost 5 bases and J lost 4, with 15 bases in between. For the CDR3, the DNA is TGTGCCAGCAGCATTGCGGGGTTTATGTACGAGCAGTACTTC. This codes for CASSIAGFMYEQYF.

V and J are TRBV15 and TRBJ2-1; maybe TRBD2 (6 bases). In germline, CDR1 is LNHNV, CDR2 YYDKDF (reference sequence). V lost 2 bases to trimming and J lost 8 bases, with 13 bases between them. The CDR3 totals 14 residues. In nucleotides, the CDR3 is TGTGCCACCAGCAGAACTAGCCAGTACCATGAGCAGTTCTTC. Amino acid sequence: CATSRTSQYHEQFF.

The chain is built from TRBV9 and TRBJ2-6; unclear D gene. The CDR3 loop spans 15 amino acids. The V end was cut by 4 bases, the J end by 0 bases, with 8 bases between. Germline V gives CDR1 SGDLS, CDR2 YYNGEE. DNA of the CDR3: TGTGCCAGCAGCTTTACAGACTCTGGGGCCAACGTCCTGACTTTC. Translated, it gives CASSFTDSGANVLTF.

This clone appeared once. The CDR3 DNA sequence: TGTGCCTGGAACCCTTCTTCTAGCGGTCCGGGGGATACGCAGTATTTT. It encodes CAWNPSSSGPGDTQYF. The chain combines TRBV30 with TRBJ2-3; 7 nucleotides align to TRBD2. This CDR3 comprises 16 residues. The V gene end was trimmed by 4 bases and the J gene end by 6 bases; junction bases not matched to a gene: 16. Germline V gene data show CDR1 as GTSNPN and CDR2 as SVGIG (reference sequence).

The chain carries TRBV18 and TRBJ1-5, with D uncertain. Germline V lookup: CDR1 KGHSH, CDR2 LQKENI. This CDR3 spans 15 amino acids. V was pared by 2 bases and J by 0 bases, with 8 bases between. The chain's CDR3 is CASSPTSDSNQPQHF. The CDR3, as DNA: TGTGCCAGCTCACCAACTAGCGATAGCAATCAGCCCCAGCATTTT.

The chain links TRBV19 to TRBJ2-1, with TRBD2 as a possible D gene (6 bases). Germline V lookup: CDR1 LNHDA, CDR2 SQIVND (reference sequence). The CDR3 extends over 16 amino acids. V was clipped by 3 bases and J by 0 bases, with 12 bases between them. DNA for the CDR3: TGTGCCAGTAGTATGACCGGGAGCCTCTCCTACAATGAGCAGTTCTTC. Translated: CASSMTGSLSYNEQFF.

The chain joins TRBV11-2 to TRBJ2-5, with 8 bases lining up with TRBD2. The CDR3 is 14 residues long. Germline V gene sequence: CDR1 SGHAT, CDR2 FQNNGV. Unmatched junction bases numbered 8, after V lost 6 bases and J lost 5 bases. The DNA of the CDR3 is TGTGCCAGCAGGACAATCGGGGGGGGCGAGACCCAGTACTTC. Translation: CASRTIGGGETQYF.

This clone came up once. V usage is TRBV27 and J usage is TRBJ2-2; 7 bases agree with TRBD1. J lost 0 bases, V lost 1 base, and 14 bases had no gene match. The CDR3 spans 20 residues. Germline CDR1 MNHEY, CDR2 SMNVEV (reference sequence). CDR3 in DNA: TGTGCCAGCAGTTTATTCTCTTGGTTTGGTGGGACAGCGAACACCGGGGAGCTGTTTTTT. Translating gives CASSLFSWFGGTANTGELFF.

This clone was found a few times. V and J are TRBV28 and TRBJ1-2; D is unresolved. The CDR3 loop spans 12 amino acids. Germline CDR1 and CDR2: MDHEN and SYDVKM. The V end was cut by 2 bases, the J end by 5 bases, with 6 bases between. CDR3 nucleotide sequence: TGTGCCAGCAGTTTAGGCGTTTATGGCTACACCTTC. It yields the protein CASSLGVYGYTF.

The gene calls are TRBV27 and TRBJ1-2; D may be TRBD1 (5 bases). V dropped 3 bases and J dropped 6 bases, with 14 bases sitting between them. Per the germline V gene, CDR1 is MNHEY and CDR2 is SMNVEV (reference sequence). The CDR3 runs to 14 residues. CDR3 sequence (DNA): TGTGCCAGCAGTTTCGATTTCGGGGGTCATGGCTACACCTTC. Translating it yields CASSFDFGGHGYTF.

This clone was seen only a few times. The CDR3 DNA reads as TGCGCCAGCAGCTTGGAGGGGGTTCGGACAGAACATGAAGCTTTCTTT. Translated: CASSLEGVRTEHEAFF. This chain connects TRBV5-1 to TRBJ1-1; tentative D call: TRBD1 (6 bases). V lost 0 bases to trimming and J lost 7 bases, with 19 bases between them. The CDR3 loop spans 16 amino acids. CDR1 and CDR2 (germline): SGHRS, YFSETQ.

The sample holds a few counts of this clone. The chain is built from TRBV5-1 and TRBJ1-1, with TRBD1 as a possible D gene (5 bases). Trimming cost V 0 bases and J 0 bases, with 9 bases left between them. The CDR3 sequence is 15 residues long. Germline CDR1 SGHRS, CDR2 YFSETQ. The CDR3 is CASSLGGHMNTEAFF. The CDR3 nucleotides read TGCGCCAGCAGCTTGGGCGGACACATGAACACTGAAGCTTTCTTT. The full variable domain, completed using reference TRBV5-1 and TRBJ1-1, is KAGVTQTPRYLIKTRGQQVTLSCSPISGHRSVSWYQQTPGQGLQFLFEYFSETQRNKGNFPGRFSGRQFSNSRSEMNVSTLELGDSALYLCASSLGGHMNTEAFFGQGTRLTVV.